One and the same sample provided the 6 T cell receptor beta chains below, sequenced in a study of T-cell memory formation after mild COVID-19. TCRdb processed the 5' RACE reads anew with MiXCR; each CDR3 protein has one entry. Of around 47,000 distinct CDR3 sequences listed, roughly 9% are singletons. The sequencing input was PBMCs or a T cell subset sorted from them (not recorded which). The receptors stem from an adult woman who had mild COVID-19 (a few samples of this study predate the infection). Cell type and time point are not known.

The gene calls are TRBV7-9 and TRBJ2-7; D not resolved. The CDR3 is 13 residues long. Germline CDR1 reads SEHNR; CDR2 reads FQNEAQ (reference sequence). V lost 2 bases and J lost 6, with 11 bases in between. The CDR3 DNA reads as TGTGCCAGCAGCTTATCCCAGCGCCCCGAGCAGTACTTC. Its protein product is CASSLSQRPEQYF.

This clonotype was counted only a few times. This rearrangement joins TRBV5-1 to TRBJ1-2, with 8 nucleotides matching TRBD1. CDR1 is SGHRS and CDR2 is YFSETQ in the germline V gene. The CDR3 covers 14 residues. The trim removed 0 bases at V and 6 bases at J, leaving 4 bases unmatched. This chain's CDR3 is CASSLAGGTHGYTF. The DNA for the CDR3 is TGCGCCAGCAGCTTGGCAGGGGGCACACATGGCTACACCTTC.

The chain links TRBV19 to TRBJ1-5; tentatively, D is TRBD1 (6 bases). The CDR3 length is 13 residues. V was pared by 4 bases and J by 5 bases, with 9 bases between. The germline V gene encodes CDR1 LNHDA and CDR2 SQIVND (reference sequence). This CDR3 reads CASSRRGDQPQHF. The CDR3 nucleotides are TGTGCCAGTAGTAGGAGGGGGGATCAGCCCCAGCATTTT.

The gene calls are TRBV12-3 or TRBV12-4 and TRBJ1-1; TRBD1 might be the D (5 bases). The CDR3 contains 17 residues. The germline V and J ends were trimmed by 3 bases and 3 bases, with 20 bases remaining between them. Written as DNA, the CDR3 is TGTGCCAGCAGTTTCGAGGTTCCAGGGATGAGGGACACTGAAGCTTTCTTT. This codes for CASSFEVPGMRDTEAFF.

Many counts were recorded for this clonotype. The chain is built from TRBV10-3 and TRBJ2-1; no definite D call. V shed 5 bases and J shed 9 bases, with 8 bases lying between them. CDR1 is ENHRY, CDR2 SYGVKD, per germline. The CDR3 covers 11 residues. DNA for the CDR3: TGTGCCATCAGTCGCCAGAGTGAGCAGTTCTTC. As protein: CAISRQSEQFF.

The chain links TRBV10-3 to TRBJ2-5, with 9 nucleotides matching TRBD1. V gave up 7 bases and J gave up 5 bases; unmatched junction bases: 2. Per germline, CDR1 ENHRY and CDR2 SYGVKD. The CDR3 has 12 residues. This CDR3 is CAIKGTGETQYF. CDR3 sequence (DNA): TGTGCCATCAAGGGGACAGGGGAGACCCAGTACTTC.